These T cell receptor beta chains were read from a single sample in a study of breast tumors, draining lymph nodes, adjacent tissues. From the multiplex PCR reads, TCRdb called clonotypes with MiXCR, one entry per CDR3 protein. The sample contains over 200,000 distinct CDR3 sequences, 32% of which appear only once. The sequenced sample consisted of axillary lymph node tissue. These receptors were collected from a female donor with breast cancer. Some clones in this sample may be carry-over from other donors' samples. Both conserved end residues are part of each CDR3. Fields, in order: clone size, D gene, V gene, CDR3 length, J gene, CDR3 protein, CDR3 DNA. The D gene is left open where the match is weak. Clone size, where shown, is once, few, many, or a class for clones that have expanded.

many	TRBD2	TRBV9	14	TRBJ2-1	CASSPQGGKNEQFF	TGTGCCAGCAGCCCCCAGGGAGGGAAGAATGAGCAGTTCTTC
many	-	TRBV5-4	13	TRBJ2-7	CASSLSAGLEQYF	TGTGCCAGCAGCTTGTCGGCAGGGCTCGAGCAGTACTTC
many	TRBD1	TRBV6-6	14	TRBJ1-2	CASSRGTGDLGYTF	TGTGCCAGCAGTCGAGGAACAGGGGATTTGGGCTACACCTTC
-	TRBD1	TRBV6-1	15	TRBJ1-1	CASSEAVGGQAEAFF	TGTGCCAGCAGTGAAGCAGTGGGGGGACAGGCTGAAGCTTTCTTT
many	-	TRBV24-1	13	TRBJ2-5	CATSDFFGVFHYF	TGTGCCACCAGTGATTTCTTTGGGGTTTTCCATTACTTC
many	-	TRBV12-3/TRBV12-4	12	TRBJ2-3	CASSLGVDTQYF	TGTGCCAGCAGTTTAGGAGTAGATACGCAGTATTTT
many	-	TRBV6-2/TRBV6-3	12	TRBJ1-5	CASRHSNQPQHF	TGTGCCAGCCGACATAGCAATCAGCCCCAGCATTTT
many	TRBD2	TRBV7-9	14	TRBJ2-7	CASIKTSGAFEQYF	TGTGCCAGCATCAAGACTAGCGGAGCTTTCGAGCAGTACTTC
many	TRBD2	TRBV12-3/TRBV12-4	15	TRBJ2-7	CASSLVLAGGYEQYF	TGTGCCAGCAGTTTGGTGCTAGCGGGGGGCTACGAGCAGTACTTC
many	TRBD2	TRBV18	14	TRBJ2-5	CASSRTSGQETQYF	TGTGCCAGCTCCCGGACTAGCGGACAAGAGACCCAGTACTTC
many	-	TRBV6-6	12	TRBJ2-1	CASTRTEGEQFF	TGTGCCAGCACACGGACAGAAGGTGAGCAGTTCTTC
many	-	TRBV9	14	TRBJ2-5	CASSVGTVQETQSF	TGTGCCAGCAGCGTAGGGACGGTGCAAGAGACCCAGTCCTTC
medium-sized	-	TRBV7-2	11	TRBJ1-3	CASSLLDTIYF	TGTGCCAGCAGCTTACTTGACACCATATATTTT
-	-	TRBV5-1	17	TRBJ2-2	CASSQDVGEVDTGELFF	TGTGCCAGCAGCCAAGATGTAGGGGAGGTGGACACCGGGGAGCTGTTTTTT
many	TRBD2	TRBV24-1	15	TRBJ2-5	CATAGGLASAETQYF	TGTGCCACGGCGGGCGGACTAGCGTCTGCAGAGACCCAGTACTTC
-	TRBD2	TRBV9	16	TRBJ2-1	CASSATSGRAGNEQFF	TGTGCCAGCAGCGCGACTAGCGGGAGGGCCGGCAATGAGCAGTTCTTC
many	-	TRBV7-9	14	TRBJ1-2	CASSLAPGFYGYTF	TGTGCCAGCAGCTTAGCGCCGGGCTTCTATGGCTACACCTTC
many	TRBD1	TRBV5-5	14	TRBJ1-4	CASRPGTANEKLFF	TGTGCCAGCAGGCCCGGGACAGCTAATGAAAAACTGTTTTTT
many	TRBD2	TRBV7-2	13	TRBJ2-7	CASRWAGEGEQYF	TGTGCCAGCAGGTGGGCGGGAGAGGGGGAGCAGTACTTC
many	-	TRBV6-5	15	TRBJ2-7	CASSYSADPSYEQYF	TGTGCCAGCAGTTACTCGGCGGATCCTTCCTACGAGCAGTACTTC
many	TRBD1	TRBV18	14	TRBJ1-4	CASSQTGADEKLFF	TGTGCCAGCTCACAGACAGGGGCAGACGAAAAACTGTTTTTT
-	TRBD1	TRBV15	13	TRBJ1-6	CATRQGGNSPLHF	TGTGCCACCCGACAGGGGGGGAATTCACCCCTCCACTTT
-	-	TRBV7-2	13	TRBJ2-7	CASSREVSYEQYF	TGTGCCAGCAGCCGGGAAGTCTCCTACGAGCAGTACTTC
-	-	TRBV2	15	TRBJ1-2	CASSEGQAVSYGYTF	TGTGCCAGCAGTGAAGGACAGGCGGTCTCCTATGGCTACACCTTC
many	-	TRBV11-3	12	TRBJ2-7	CASSSLGYEQYF	TGTGCCAGCAGCTCACTAGGCTACGAGCAGTACTTC
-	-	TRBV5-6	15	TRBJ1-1	CASSLVGRPGTEAFF	TGTGCCAGCAGCTTGGTTGGCAGGCCAGGCACTGAAGCTTTCTTT
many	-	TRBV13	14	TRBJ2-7	CASSFQGSSYEQYF	TGTGCCAGCAGCTTCCAGGGGAGCTCCTACGAGCAGTACTTC
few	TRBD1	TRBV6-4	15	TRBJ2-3	CASSDSRQGADTQYF	TGTGCCAGCAGTGACTCTAGACAGGGGGCAGATACGCAGTATTTT
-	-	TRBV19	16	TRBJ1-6	CASSRQERTYNSPLHF	TGTGCCAGTAGTCGACAGGAGCGGACCTATAATTCACCCCTCCACTTT
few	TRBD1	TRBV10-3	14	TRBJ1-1	CAISQQGMNTEAFF	TGTGCCATCTCCCAACAGGGGATGAACACTGAAGCTTTCTTT
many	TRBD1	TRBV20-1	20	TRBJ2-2	CSARGGRKEPGQGATGELFF	TGCAGTGCTAGAGGAGGGCGCAAGGAGCCGGGACAGGGAGCCACCGGGGAGCTGTTTTTT
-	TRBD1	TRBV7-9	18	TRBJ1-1	CASSLAGRGQTVNTEAFF	TGTGCCAGCAGCTTAGCGGGAAGGGGACAGACCGTGAACACTGAAGCTTTCTTT
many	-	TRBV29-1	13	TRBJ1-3	CSVPSGSGNTIYF	TGCAGCGTCCCCTCAGGGTCTGGAAACACCATATATTTT
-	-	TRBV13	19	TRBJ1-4	CASSPGGRDGSVVWEKLFF	TGTGCCAGCAGCCCCGGGGGGCGGGATGGGTCAGTAGTTTGGGAAAAACTGTTTTTT
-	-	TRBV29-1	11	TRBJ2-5	CSQVRQETQYF	TGCAGCCAAGTTAGGCAGGAGACCCAGTACTTC
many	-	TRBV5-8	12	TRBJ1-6	CASSLRGSPLHF	TGTGCCAGCAGCTTGCGGGGATCACCCCTCCACTTT
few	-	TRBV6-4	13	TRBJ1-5	CASRPSRNQPQHF	TGTGCCAGCAGACCCTCGCGCAATCAGCCCCAGCATTTT
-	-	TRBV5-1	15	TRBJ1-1	CASRREGDADTEAFF	TGCGCCAGCAGGAGGGAGGGGGATGCGGACACTGAAGCTTTCTTT
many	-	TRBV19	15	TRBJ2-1	CASSRDAGIDNEQFF	TGTGCCAGTAGTAGGGACGCTGGTATCGACAATGAGCAGTTCTTC
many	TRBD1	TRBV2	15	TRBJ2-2	CASRPQGRNTGELFF	TGTGCCAGCAGACCACAGGGGCGGAACACCGGGGAGCTGTTTTTT
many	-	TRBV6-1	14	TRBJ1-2	CASSDNVGNYGYTF	TGTGCCAGCAGTGATAATGTGGGAAACTATGGCTACACCTTC
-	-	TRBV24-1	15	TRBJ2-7	CATSDTTGNAYEQYF	TGTGCCACCAGTGACACGACAGGAAATGCCTACGAGCAGTACTTC
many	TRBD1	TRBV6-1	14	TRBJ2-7	CASSEGRGTYEQYF	TGTGCCAGCAGTGAAGGCAGGGGGACCTACGAGCAGTACTTC
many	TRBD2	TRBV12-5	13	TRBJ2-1	CATLAGGPYEQFF	TGTGCTACACTAGCGGGAGGGCCCTATGAGCAGTTCTTC
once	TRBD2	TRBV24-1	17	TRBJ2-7	CATSGLAGVMSSYEQYF	TGTGCCACCAGTGGACTAGCGGGAGTTATGAGCTCCTACGAGCAGTACTTC
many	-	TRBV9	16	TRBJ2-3	CASSVGVTSSTDTQYF	TGTGCCAGCAGCGTAGGGGTAACTTCCAGCACAGATACGCAGTATTTT
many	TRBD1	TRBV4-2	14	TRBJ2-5	CASSQGTGAETQYF	TGTGCCAGCAGCCAAGGGACAGGGGCAGAGACCCAGTACTTC
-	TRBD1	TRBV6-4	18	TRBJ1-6	CASSHSTGGGPYNSPLHF	TGTGCCAGCAGTCACTCGACAGGGGGGGGCCCCTATAATTCACCCCTCCACTTT
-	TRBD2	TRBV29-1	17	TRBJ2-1	CSVGEGFGGLDRDEQFF	TGCAGCGTGGGTGAGGGCTTCGGGGGACTAGATCGCGATGAGCAGTTCTTC
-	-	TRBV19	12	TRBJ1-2	CASTLPGGTEAF	TGTGCCAGTACCTTGCCGGGTGGGACTGAAGCTTTC
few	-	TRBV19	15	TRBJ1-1	CASSTPLLGNTEAFF	TGTGCCAGTAGTACCCCTTTACTAGGAAACACTGAAGCTTTCTTT
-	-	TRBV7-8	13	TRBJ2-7	CASSPTNSYEQYF	TGTGCCAGCAGCCCGACTAACTCCTACGAGCAGTACTTC
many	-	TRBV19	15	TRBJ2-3	CASSRGGGYTDTQYF	TGTGCCAGTAGTCGAGGGGGGGGATACACAGATACGCAGTATTTT